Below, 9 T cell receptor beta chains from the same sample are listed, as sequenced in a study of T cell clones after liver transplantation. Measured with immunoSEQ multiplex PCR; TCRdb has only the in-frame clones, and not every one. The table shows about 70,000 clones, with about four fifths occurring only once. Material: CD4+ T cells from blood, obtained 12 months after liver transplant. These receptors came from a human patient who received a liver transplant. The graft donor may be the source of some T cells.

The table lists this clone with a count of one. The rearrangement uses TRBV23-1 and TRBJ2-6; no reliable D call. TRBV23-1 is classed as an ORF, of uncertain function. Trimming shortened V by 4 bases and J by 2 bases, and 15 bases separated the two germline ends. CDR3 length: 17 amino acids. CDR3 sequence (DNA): TGCGCCAGCAGTCCCTACCCCGGGCTTACTGGGGCCAACGTCCTGACTTTC. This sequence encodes CASSPYPGLTGANVLTF.

The CDR3 DNA sequence: TGCGCCAGCAGCTTGGTCGGCCAGGGTGGAACAGATACGCAGTATTTT. This codes for CASSLVGQGGTDTQYF. The rearrangement uses TRBV5-1 and TRBJ2-3, with a weak D call TRBD1 (5 bases). Germline V gene sequence: CDR1 SGHRS, CDR2 YFSETQ. V was cut by 0 bases and J by 3 bases, with 14 bases left in between. The CDR3 loop spans 16 amino acids.

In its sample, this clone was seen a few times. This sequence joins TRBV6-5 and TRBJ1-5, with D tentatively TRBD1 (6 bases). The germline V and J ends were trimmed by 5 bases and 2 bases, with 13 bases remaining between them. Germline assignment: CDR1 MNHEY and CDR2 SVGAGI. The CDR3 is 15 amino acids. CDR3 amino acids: CASSPIGQRNQPQHF. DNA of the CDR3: TGTGCCAGCAGTCCGATTGGACAGCGCAATCAGCCCCAGCATTTT.

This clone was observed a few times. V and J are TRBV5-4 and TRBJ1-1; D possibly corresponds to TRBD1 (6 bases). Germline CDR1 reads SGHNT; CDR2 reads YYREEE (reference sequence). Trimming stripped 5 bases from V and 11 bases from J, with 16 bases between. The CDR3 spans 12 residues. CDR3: CASSPRGSRAFF. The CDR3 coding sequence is TGTGCCAGCAGTCCCAGGGGTAGTAGGGCTTTCTTT.

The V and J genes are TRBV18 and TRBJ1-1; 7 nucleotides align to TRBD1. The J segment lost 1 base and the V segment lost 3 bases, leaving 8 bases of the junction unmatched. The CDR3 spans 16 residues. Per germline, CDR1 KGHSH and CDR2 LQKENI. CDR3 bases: TGTGCCAGCTCACCGCGTCAAAGGACAGGGAACACTGAAGCTTTCTTT. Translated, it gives CASSPRQRTGNTEAFF.

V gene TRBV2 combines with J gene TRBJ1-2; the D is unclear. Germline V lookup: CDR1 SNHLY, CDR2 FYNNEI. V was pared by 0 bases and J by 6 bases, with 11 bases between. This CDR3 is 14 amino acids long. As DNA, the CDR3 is TGTGCCAGCAGTGAAGCAATGCGGAGGAATGGCTACACCTTC. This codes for CASSEAMRRNGYTF.

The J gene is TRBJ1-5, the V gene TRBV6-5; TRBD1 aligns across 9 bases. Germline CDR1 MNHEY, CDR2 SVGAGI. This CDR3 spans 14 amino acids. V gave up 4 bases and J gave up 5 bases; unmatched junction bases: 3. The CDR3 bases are TGTGCCAGCAGTTCGGACAGGGGAGATCAGCCCCAGCATTTT. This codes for CASSSDRGDQPQHF.

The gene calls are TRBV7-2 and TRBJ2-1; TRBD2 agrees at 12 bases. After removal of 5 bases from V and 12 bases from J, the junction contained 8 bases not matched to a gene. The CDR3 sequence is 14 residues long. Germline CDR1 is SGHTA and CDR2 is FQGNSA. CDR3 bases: TGTGCCAGCAGCCGTCTGACTAGCGGGAGTACGCAGTTCTTC. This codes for CASSRLTSGSTQFF.

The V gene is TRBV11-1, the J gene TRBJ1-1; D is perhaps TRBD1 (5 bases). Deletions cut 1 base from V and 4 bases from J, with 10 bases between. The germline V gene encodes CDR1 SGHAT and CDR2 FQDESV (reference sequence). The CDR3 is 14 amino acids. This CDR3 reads CASSLVAGPTEAFF. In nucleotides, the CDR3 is TGTGCCAGCAGCTTAGTTGCAGGGCCCACTGAAGCTTTCTTT.